This T cell receptor beta chain comes out of a study of T cell changes during pregnancy in multiple sclerosis (dated by TCRdb to the late 2010s). About the investigation overall: In women with multiple sclerosis, the researchers looked at how the T cell repertoire shifted as pregnancy progressed.

The library was obtained by the immunoSEQ multiplex PCR assay. Entries here come from immuneACCESS through TCRdb and include only in-frame sequences with V and J called. Some clones fail to appear in such tables; in the studies checked, an unresolved V gene covers under half of the shortfall, and the cause of the remainder is unknown. The sample table holds about 62,000 clones, of which about 88% were seen once. The ten largest account for 2.5% to 3% of the sample. As for this clone: Its antigen is unknown. It has no much larger one-base neighbor in the sample; base qualities were not kept.

The germline V gene supplies CDR1 SGHDT and CDR2 YYEEEE. CDR3 length: 14 amino acids, cysteine to phenylalanine. CDR3 DNA only is kept here, 42 bases in frame from base 1. Deletion took 0 bases off V and 1 base off J, with a span of 6 bases between the germline ends. The sequence is built from TRBV5-6 and TRBJ2-3; confidence is insufficient to name the D gene. This sequence was found in a female donor with multiple sclerosis, enrolled in a pregnancy study. The material sequenced was peripheral blood, taken in the first trimester of pregnancy. The CDR3 region has the sequence CASSLDSGTDTQYF. The sequence in DNA is TGTGCCAGCAGCTTGGACAGTGGCACAGATACGCAGTATTTT.